Following are 2 T cell receptor beta chains from one sample sequenced in a study of shared clonotypes between healthy human individuals. This table comes from immunoSEQ multiplex PCR, and its TCRdb copy is limited to in-frame clones, with some not included. The top ten hold around 0.13% of the sample, which has roughly 2 million clones, 85% to 95% seen once. The sample comprised naive CD4+ T cells sorted from blood. Subset of the sample: CD45RA+ positively selected. The receptors were gathered from a man aged 18-30 years in good health.

This chain's CDR3 is CASTLHQPGVGYGYTF. The CDR3 nucleotides read TGTGCCAGCACCTTACACCAGCCGGGGGTCGGCTATGGCTACACCTTC. V is TRBV28 and J is TRBJ1-2; TRBD1 is a possible D gene (5 bases). Germline CDR1 is MDHEN and CDR2 is SYDVKM. V dropped 7 bases and J dropped 4 bases, with 22 bases sitting between them. The CDR3 sequence is 16 residues long.

The chain couples TRBV5-4 to TRBJ1-1; unclear D gene. The CDR3 totals 14 residues. Germline V gene sequence: CDR1 SGHNT, CDR2 YYREEE (reference sequence). The ends were cut back, 0 bases at V and 1 base at J, with 7 bases in the middle. The CDR3 protein is CASSLVAANTEAFF. CDR3 nucleotides: TGTGCCAGCAGCTTGGTTGCAGCGAACACTGAAGCTTTCTTT.